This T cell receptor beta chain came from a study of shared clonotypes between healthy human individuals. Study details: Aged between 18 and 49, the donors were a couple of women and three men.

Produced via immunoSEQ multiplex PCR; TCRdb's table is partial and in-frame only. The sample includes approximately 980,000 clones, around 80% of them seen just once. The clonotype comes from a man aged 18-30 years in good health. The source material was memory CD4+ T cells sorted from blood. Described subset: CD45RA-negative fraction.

CDR3 DNA: TGTGCCAGTAGTATACCCTTTCTGACTCCGGGGACAGGGTACTACGAGCAGTACTTC. Its translation: CASSIPFLTPGTGYYEQYF. The chain links TRBV19 to TRBJ2-7; 9 bases map to TRBD1. Trimming at V came to 2 bases and at J to 3 bases, leaving 17 bases not matched to a gene. The CDR3 contains 19 residues. Germline V gene lookup returns CDR1 LNHDA and CDR2 SQIVND (reference sequence).